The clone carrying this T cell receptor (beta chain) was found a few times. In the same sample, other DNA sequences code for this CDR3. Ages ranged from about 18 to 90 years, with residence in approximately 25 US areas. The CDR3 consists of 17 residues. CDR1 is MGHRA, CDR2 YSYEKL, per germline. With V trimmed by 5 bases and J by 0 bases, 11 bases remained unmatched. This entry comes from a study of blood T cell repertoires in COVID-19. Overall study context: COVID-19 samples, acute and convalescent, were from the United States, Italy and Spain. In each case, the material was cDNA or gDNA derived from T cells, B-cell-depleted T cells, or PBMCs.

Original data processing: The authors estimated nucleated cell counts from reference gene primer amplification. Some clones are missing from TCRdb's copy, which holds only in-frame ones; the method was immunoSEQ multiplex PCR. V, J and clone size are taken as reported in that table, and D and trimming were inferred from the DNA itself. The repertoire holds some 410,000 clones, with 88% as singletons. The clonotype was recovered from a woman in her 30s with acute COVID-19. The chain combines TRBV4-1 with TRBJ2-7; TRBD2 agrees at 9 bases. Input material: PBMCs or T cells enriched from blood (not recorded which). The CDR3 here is CASSWKRSGGSSYEQYF. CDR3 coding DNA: TGCGCCAGCAGCTGGAAGAGAAGCGGGGGGAGCTCCTACGAGCAGTACTTC.